A single sample is the source of the 26 T cell receptor beta chains below, sequenced in a study of T cell responses to AZD1222 COVID-19 vaccine. Here immunoSEQ multiplex PCR was the method, and the copy in TCRdb shows in-frame clones only, minus some. The profile shows 86,000 or so clones, about nine tenths of them singletons. The sequenced sample was peripheral blood, obtained 28 days after the second AZD1222 dose. Every receptor here comes from an adult who received the AZD1222 COVID-19 vaccine.

The gene calls are TRBV4-1 and TRBJ2-1; 8 bases are shared with TRBD2. The germline V gene encodes CDR1 MGHRA and CDR2 YSYEKL. The CDR3 has 15 amino acids. Unmatched junction bases numbered 3, after V lost 2 bases and J lost 3 bases. CDR3 in amino acids: CASSQSGGDYNEQFF. As DNA, the CDR3 is TGCGCCAGCAGCCAATCCGGGGGGGACTACAATGAGCAGTTCTTC.

This clone was detected only once. The chain is built from TRBV25-1 and TRBJ1-1; possibly TRBD1 for D (5 bases). V lost 2 bases and J lost 7, with 14 bases in between. Germline loops: CDR1 MGHDK, CDR2 SYGVNS. This CDR3 spans 14 amino acids. The CDR3 is CASSELGWDGEAFF. CDR3 DNA: TGTGCCAGCAGTGAACTCGGATGGGACGGTGAAGCTTTCTTT. Full variable domain (remainder filled in from reference TRBV25-1 and TRBJ1-1): EADIYQTPRYLVIGTGKKITLECSQTMGHDKMYWYQQDPGMELHLIHYSYGVNSTEKGDLSSESTVSRIRTEHFPLTLESARPSHTSQYLCASSELGWDGEAFFGQGTRLTVV.

V usage is TRBV6-9 and J usage is TRBJ1-5; D is perhaps TRBD1 (5 bases). The germline V and J ends were trimmed by 4 bases and 0 bases, with 10 bases remaining between them. This CDR3 is built from 15 residues. Germline CDR1 is MNHGY and CDR2 is SVAAGI. The CDR3: CASSWSGHSNQPQHF. CDR3 nucleotides: TGTGCCAGCAGTTGGTCAGGGCATAGCAATCAGCCCCAGCATTTT.

The chain uses TRBV27 and TRBJ1-5; D possibly corresponds to TRBD1 (6 bases). Germline loops: CDR1 MNHEY, CDR2 SMNVEV (reference sequence). This CDR3 is built from 15 residues. The germline V and J ends were trimmed by 6 bases and 7 bases, with 19 bases remaining between them. DNA of the CDR3: TGTGCCAGCAGCCGCGGGAAGGGGGTTCTACAGCCCCAGCATTTT. It is translated as CASSRGKGVLQPQHF.

The J gene is TRBJ2-2, the V gene TRBV18; D gene uncertain. The CDR3 has 13 residues. The V gene's germline CDR1 is KGHSH and CDR2 LQKENI. The V and J ends lost 6 bases and 0 bases respectively, with 5 bases between them. The DNA of the CDR3 is TGTGCCAGCTCGAACTCGAACACCGGGGAGCTGTTTTTT. Amino acid sequence: CASSNSNTGELFF.

The chain combines TRBV7-2 with TRBJ1-1, with a possible D match to TRBD1 (5 bases). Germline-derived CDR1 and CDR2 are SGHTA and FQGNSA. The CDR3 totals 15 residues. V was clipped by 4 bases and J by 0 bases, with 12 bases between them. Here the CDR3 DNA reads TGTGCCAGCAGCTCGGGACGGGGAATGAACACTGAAGCTTTCTTT. Translated: CASSSGRGMNTEAFF.

The rearrangement links TRBV4-3 to TRBJ2-1, with a tentative D call TRBD1 (6 bases). V lost 4 bases and J 3 bases, leaving 7 bases between the germline ends. The CDR3 totals 13 residues. Germline CDR1 reads LGHNA; CDR2 reads YSLEER. The CDR3: CASSPGHYNEQFF. The CDR3 DNA reads TGCGCCAGCAGCCCGGGACACTACAATGAGCAGTTCTTC.

V gene TRBV3-1 (or the pseudogene TRBV3-2) combines with J gene TRBJ2-7; possibly TRBD1 or TRBD2 for D (5 bases each). V lost 4 bases and J 2 bases, leaving 12 bases between the germline ends. The CDR3 extends over 14 amino acids. CDR1 is LGHDT and CDR2 is YNNKEL in the germline V gene (reference sequence). CDR3 sequence: CASSRGTSAYEQYF. CDR3 in DNA: TGTGCCAGCAGCCGAGGGACGTCCGCCTACGAGCAGTACTTC.

The chain carries TRBV7-2 and TRBJ2-7, with D perhaps matching TRBD1 (6 bases). V lost 0 bases to trimming and J lost 2 bases, with 11 bases between them. From germline, CDR1 is SGHTA and CDR2 FQGNSA. The CDR3 consists of 15 residues. CDR3 coding DNA: TGTGCCAGCAGCTTAGCGGAGACAGGAGCCTACGAGCAGTACTTC. Translating gives CASSLAETGAYEQYF.

This chain links TRBV7-8 with TRBJ1-3; no clear D. The CDR3 contains 14 residues. From germline, CDR1 is SGHVS and CDR2 FQNEAQ. Deletions cut 3 bases from V and 0 bases from J, with 6 bases between. The CDR3 DNA follows: TGTGCCAGCAGCTTGACAAACTCTGGAAACACCATATATTTT. The encoded protein is CASSLTNSGNTIYF.

This clone is a singleton in its sample. The chain couples TRBV15 to TRBJ2-7, with D possibly being TRBD1 (5 bases). CDR1 and CDR2 from the germline V gene are LNHNV and YYDKDF (reference sequence). V lost 1 base, J lost 3 bases, and 13 bases lay in between. CDR3 length equals 15 residues. DNA of the CDR3: TGTGCCACCAGCAGAGCCAGGACCACAGGCTACGAGCAGTACTTC. Protein product: CATSRARTTGYEQYF.

The gene calls are TRBV24-1 and TRBJ1-5; 11 nucleotides agree with TRBD1. The CDR3 runs to 16 residues. V gave up 3 bases and J gave up 0 bases; unmatched junction bases: 0. CDR1 and CDR2 (germline): KGHDR, SFDVKD. DNA for the CDR3: TGTGCCACCAGTGATGGGACAGGGGGTAGCAATCAGCCCCAGCATTTT. It specifies CATSDGTGGSNQPQHF.

The rearrangement joins TRBV4-2 to TRBJ1-3; no reliable D call. Germline CDR1 reads LGHNA; CDR2 reads YNFKEQ. The CDR3 has 17 residues. The V end lost 1 base, the J end lost 4 bases, and 17 bases lay between the germline ends. CDR3 nucleotide sequence: TGTGCCAGCAGCCAAGGGTTTTCGCGACTTGGGGGAAACACCATATATTTT. This codes for CASSQGFSRLGGNTIYF.

The V gene is TRBV12-3 or TRBV12-4, the J gene TRBJ1-4; D gene unclear. CDR3 length: 13 amino acids. Trimming removed 4 bases from V and 5 bases from J, with 8 bases in between. The CDR3 loop is CASSSLRNEKLFF. CDR3 bases: TGTGCCAGCAGTTCTCTCAGAAATGAAAAACTGTTTTTT.

This clone was detected only a few times. The chain has TRBV20-1 and TRBJ2-1, with TRBD2 matching over 8 bases. CDR1 DFQATT and CDR2 SNEGSKA come from the germline V gene (reference sequence). Trimming at V came to 5 bases and at J to 9 bases, leaving 9 bases not matched to a gene. This CDR3 contains 13 residues. The CDR3 nucleotides read TGCAGTGCTGGTGGGACTAGAATCGGTGAGCAGTTCTTC. It yields the protein CSAGGTRIGEQFF.

The chain has TRBV10-1 and TRBJ2-7; 8 bases map to TRBD2. Germline CDR1 and CDR2: WNHNN and SYGVQD (reference sequence). CDR3 size: 15 residues. The ends lost 5 bases at V and 3 bases at J; junction bases unmatched: 9. DNA of the CDR3: TGCGCCAGCAGTCGAATTAGCGGGGCCGACTACGAGCAGTACTTC. Encoded protein: CASSRISGADYEQYF.

This chain joins TRBV19 and TRBJ2-1, with TRBD2 matching over 9 bases. J gave up 4 bases and V 5 bases, and 9 bases lay outside the gene matches. From germline, CDR1 is LNHDA and CDR2 SQIVND (reference sequence). The CDR3 covers 16 residues. CDR3 residues: CASSPLSGRPYNEQFF. Here the CDR3 DNA reads TGTGCCAGTAGTCCCTTGAGCGGGAGGCCGTACAATGAGCAGTTCTTC.

V usage is TRBV3-1 (or the pseudogene TRBV3-2) and J usage is TRBJ1-1; D gene uncertain. The V gene's germline CDR1 is LGHDT and CDR2 YNNKEL (reference sequence). The ends were cut back, 1 base at V and 0 bases at J, with 3 bases in the middle. The CDR3 contains 13 residues. CDR3 sequence: CASSQALNTEAFF. In DNA, the CDR3 is TGTGCCAGCAGCCAAGCACTGAACACTGAAGCTTTCTTT.

The chain employs TRBV24-1 and TRBJ2-6; D call uncertain. The germline V and J ends were trimmed by 4 bases and 2 bases, with 5 bases remaining between them. Germline values: CDR1 KGHDR, CDR2 SFDVKD. The CDR3 is made up of 14 amino acids. The CDR3 is CATSDPPGANVLTF. The CDR3 region has the DNA TGTGCCACCAGTGACCCCCCTGGGGCCAACGTCCTGACTTTC.

Written as DNA, the CDR3 is TGTGCCAGCAGCTTACAGGTTGGCTATGGCTACACCTTC. The encoded protein is CASSLQVGYGYTF. V usage is TRBV9 and J usage is TRBJ1-2; D perhaps matches TRBD1 (5 bases). The CDR3 runs to 13 residues. Germline V gene lookup returns CDR1 SGDLS and CDR2 YYNGEE. Trimming pared 4 bases from V and 4 bases from J, leaving 11 bases between.

This clone was detected once. The genes are TRBV7-7 and TRBJ1-4, with a possible D match to TRBD1 (5 bases). Germline values: CDR1 SSHAT, CDR2 FNYEAQ (reference sequence). The CDR3 totals 15 residues. Trimming cost V 2 bases and J 6 bases, with 13 bases left between them. CDR3 DNA: TGTGCCAGCAGCTTACAGGGATTGGATTATGAAAAACTGTTTTTT. Protein product: CASSLQGLDYEKLFF.

This rearrangement joins TRBV24-1 to TRBJ2-3; 13 bases are shared with TRBD2. The germline CDR1 and CDR2 sequences are KGHDR and SFDVKD. CDR3 length equals 15 residues. The junction had 7 bases not matched to a gene; V was cut back by 9 bases and J by 5 bases. This CDR3 is CATGGLAGMVDTQYF. DNA of the CDR3: TGTGCCACCGGGGGACTAGCGGGAATGGTAGATACGCAGTATTTT.

The chain uses TRBV30 and TRBJ1-1, with a weak D call TRBD1 (5 bases). V lost 4 bases, J lost 1 base, and 10 bases lay in between. Germline V gene lookup returns CDR1 GTSNPN and CDR2 SVGIG (reference sequence). The CDR3 runs 13 residues. This chain's CDR3 is CAWTPGQNTEAFF. The CDR3 DNA is TGTGCCTGGACTCCTGGACAGAACACTGAAGCTTTCTTT.

The V call is TRBV30, the J call TRBJ1-2; the D gene is possibly TRBD1 (6 bases). Germline V CDR1 and CDR2: GTSNPN, SVGIG (reference sequence). The CDR3 extends over 11 amino acids. V lost 4 bases to trimming and J lost 8 bases, with 11 bases between them. As DNA, the CDR3 is TGTGCCTGGACCCACAGGGAAGGCTACACCTTC. As protein: CAWTHREGYTF. Based on the CDR3 plus reference TRBV30 and TRBJ1-2, the full variable domain is SQTIHQWPATLVQPVGSPLSLECTVEGTSNPNLYWYRQAAGRGLQLLFYSVGIGQISSEVPQNLSASRPQDRQFILSSKKLLLSDSGFYLCAWTHREGYTFGSGTRLTVV.

This clone was seen only a few times. The chain couples TRBV6-5 to TRBJ2-5; the D gene is possibly TRBD1 (6 bases). The CDR3 is made up of 14 amino acids. Germline V gene sequence: CDR1 MNHEY, CDR2 SVGAGI. V lost 7 bases and J 5 bases, leaving 17 bases between the germline ends. This chain's CDR3 is CASKPETGDETQYF. The CDR3 DNA follows: TGTGCCAGCAAGCCTGAGACAGGAGACGAGACCCAGTACTTC.

V usage is TRBV6-4 and J usage is TRBJ1-5; D gene ambiguous. The CDR3 contains 14 residues. The V end lost 0 bases, the J end lost 10 bases, and 13 bases lay between the germline ends. Germline assignment: CDR1 MRHNA and CDR2 SNTAGT. CDR3 DNA sequence: TGTGCCAGCAGTGACTCAGGGCTGACCCCCCCCCAGCATTTT. Translating it yields CASSDSGLTPPQHF.